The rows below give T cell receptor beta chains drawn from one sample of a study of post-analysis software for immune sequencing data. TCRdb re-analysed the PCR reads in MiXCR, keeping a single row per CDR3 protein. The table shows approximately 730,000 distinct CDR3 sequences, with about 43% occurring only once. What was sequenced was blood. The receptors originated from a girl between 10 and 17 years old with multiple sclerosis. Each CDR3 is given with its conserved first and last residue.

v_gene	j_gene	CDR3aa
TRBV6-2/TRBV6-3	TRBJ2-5	CASSHLAGGYETQYF
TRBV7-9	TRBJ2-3	CASSLERAGYTDTQYF
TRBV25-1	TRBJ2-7	CASSELAGRPYEQYF
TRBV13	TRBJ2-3	CASSLKREYDTQYF
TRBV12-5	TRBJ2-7	CASGETGTGGQSSYEQYF
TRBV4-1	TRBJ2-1	CASTAGLASNEQFF
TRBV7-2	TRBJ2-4	CASSSGLAGIIKNIQYF
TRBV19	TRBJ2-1	CASSIRGHNNEQFF
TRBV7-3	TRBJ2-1	CASSSTGGVYNEQFF
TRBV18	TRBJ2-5	CASSSRDLLGETQYF
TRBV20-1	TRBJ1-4	CCCRDPLSANEKLFF
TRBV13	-	CASSSTQWTQYF
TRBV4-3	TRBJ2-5	CASSQNAGKSETQYF
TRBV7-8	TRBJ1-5	CASSLSVDQPQHF
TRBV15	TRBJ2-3	CATSRGLVMTDTQYF
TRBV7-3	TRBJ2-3	CASSFAGGRTDTQYF
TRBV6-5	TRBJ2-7	CASSYSTVGEREQYF
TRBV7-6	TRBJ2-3	CASSLVGLQTDTQYF
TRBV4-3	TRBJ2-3	CASSQNGLAGGVDTQYF
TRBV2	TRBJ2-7	CASKGRSYEQYF
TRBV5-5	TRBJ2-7	CASSYRRDEQYF
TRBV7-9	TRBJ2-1	CASSRIRDEQFF
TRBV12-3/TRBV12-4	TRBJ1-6	CASSFRTGYNSPLHF
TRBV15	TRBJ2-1	CATSRGTSGESSYNEQFF
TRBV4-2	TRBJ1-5	CASSESGGDGNQPQHF
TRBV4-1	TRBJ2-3	CASSQDPVADTQYF
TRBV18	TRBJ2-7	CASSPTARGQGNYEQYF
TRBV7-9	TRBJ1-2	CASSPRDAERNYGYTF
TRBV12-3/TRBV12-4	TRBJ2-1	CASSIGTSNEQFF
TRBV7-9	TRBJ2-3	CASSLGRLVPDTQYF
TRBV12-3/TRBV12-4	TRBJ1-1	CASSFDSTNTEAFF
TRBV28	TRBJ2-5	CASSLSSYQETQYF
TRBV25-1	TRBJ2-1	CASSEPVGLVFIGFF
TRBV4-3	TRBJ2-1	CASSPRRGVHNEQFF
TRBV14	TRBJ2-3	CASSQVQREYLKDTQYF
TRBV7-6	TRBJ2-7	CASSPRGGMRRYEQYF
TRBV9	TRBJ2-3	CASSSLTSADTQYF
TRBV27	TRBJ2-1	CASKDWTGEVYRWFF
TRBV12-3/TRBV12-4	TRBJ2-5	CASSPSGMGGETQYF
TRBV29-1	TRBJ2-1	CSVVLAGGISEQFF
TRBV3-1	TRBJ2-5	CASSPLGVAGQETQYF
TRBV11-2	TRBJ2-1	CASSLEASGREGNEQFF
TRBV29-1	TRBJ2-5	CSVRAGGETQYF
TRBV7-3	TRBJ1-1	CASSPLGGMNTEAFF
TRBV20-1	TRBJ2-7	CSARDPQRPPSEEQYF
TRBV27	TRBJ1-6	CASSFGQNNSPLHF
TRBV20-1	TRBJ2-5	CSALRPLGGDEQYF
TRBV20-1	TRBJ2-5	CSARSGRARETQYF
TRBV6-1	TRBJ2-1	CASKPSGSTEQFF
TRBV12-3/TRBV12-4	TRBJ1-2	CASGDRASGYTF
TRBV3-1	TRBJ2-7	CASSHWESSYEQYF
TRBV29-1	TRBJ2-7	CSVYSSYEQYF
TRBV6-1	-	CASSEGRHLYEQYF
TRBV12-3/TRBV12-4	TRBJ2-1	CASTLGREGLFAYNEQFF
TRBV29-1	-	CSVEGPTDRGKRCEQYF
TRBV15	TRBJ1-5	CATSRGFEPGPYSNQPQHF
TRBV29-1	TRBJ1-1	CSVIRTAGNTEAFF
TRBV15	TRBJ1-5	CATSAGRNQPQHF